Each of the 28 T cell receptor beta chains below was sequenced from the same sample in a study of T cell clones after liver transplantation. Generated by immunoSEQ multiplex PCR, the TCRdb table keeps only in-frame clones and is missing some. The sample shows some 120,000 clones, 90% of them seen only once. Sequenced material: CD4+ T cells from blood, taken 12 months after liver transplant. All receptors derive from a human patient who received a liver transplant. A subset of T cells may come from the graft donor.

This rearrangement joins TRBV5-1 to TRBJ2-1, with unresolved D. Germline-derived CDR1 and CDR2 are SGHRS and YFSETQ. The CDR3 runs 11 residues. V gave up 0 bases and J gave up 9 bases, with 4 bases separating them. CDR3: CASSLGPEQFF. CDR3 nucleotide sequence: TGCGCCAGCAGCTTGGGACCTGAGCAGTTCTTC.

The chain carries TRBV7-3 and TRBJ1-1; perhaps TRBD1 as D (5 bases). This CDR3 region has 13 residues. V was cut by 2 bases and J by 4 bases, with 8 bases left in between. Per germline, CDR1 SGHTA and CDR2 FQGTGA. CDR3 nucleotide sequence: TGTGCCAGCAGCTTAGGAGGGACCACTGAAGCTTTCTTT. It yields the protein CASSLGGTTEAFF.

This chain joins TRBV19 and TRBJ1-1; D gene unclear. The CDR3 consists of 15 residues. Trimming left V 9 bases short and J 2 bases short, with 19 bases between. The germline CDR1 and CDR2 sequences are LNHDA and SQIVND (reference sequence). In DNA form, the CDR3 reads TGTGCCAGCTCCATCATGGGATACGGAAACACTGAAGCTTTCTTT. It encodes CASSIMGYGNTEAFF.

This clone was seen a single time. The chain recombines TRBV4-3 with TRBJ2-3; D possibly corresponds to TRBD2 (6 bases). The CDR3 sequence is 17 residues long. The germline V gene encodes CDR1 LGHNA and CDR2 YSLEER. Trimming pared 3 bases from V and 2 bases from J, leaving 18 bases between. The CDR3 reads CASSQDAAGPTTDTQYF. The DNA of the CDR3 is TGCGCCAGCAGCCAGGACGCGGCGGGACCTACCACAGATACGCAGTATTTT.

The chain employs TRBV19 and TRBJ1-2, with 8 bases lining up with TRBD1. Germline loops: CDR1 LNHDA, CDR2 SQIVND (reference sequence). The V segment lost 5 bases and the J segment 4 bases; nucleotides outside the gene matches: 3. CDR3 length: 13 amino acids. Written as DNA, the CDR3 is TGTGCCAGTAGTTTCCAGGGGGCCTATGGCTACACCTTC. Amino acids: CASSFQGAYGYTF.

The chain carries TRBV14 and TRBJ1-1; TRBD1 might be the D (6 bases). The germline V and J ends were trimmed by 9 bases and 4 bases, with 12 bases remaining between them. The germline gives CDR1 SGHDN, CDR2 FVKESK. This CDR3 has 12 residues. CDR3: CARYGTPTEAFF. The CDR3, as DNA: TGTGCCAGATACGGGACACCCACTGAAGCTTTCTTT.

Worth noting for this clone: A junction end diverges from the germline sequence, so it may reflect a read error. This chain links TRBV29-1 with TRBJ2-7, with TRBD1 matching 9 bases. Germline CDR1 reads SQVTM; CDR2 reads ANQGSEA. The CDR3 length is 16 residues. Here the CDR3 reads CSVGRQDRGGSFEQYF. In nucleotides, the CDR3 is TGCAGCGTTGGCCGACAGGACAGGGGAGGGTCCTTCGAGCAGTACTTC.

This clone was observed a single time. The rearrangement links TRBV5-8 to TRBJ2-3; D unresolved. The CDR3 runs 14 residues. V dropped 0 bases and J dropped 4 bases, with 9 bases sitting between them. Germline lookup yields CDR1 SGHTS and CDR2 YDEGEE. The CDR3 protein is CASSLGNRADTQYF. The CDR3, as DNA: TGTGCCAGCAGCTTGGGGAATCGAGCAGATACGCAGTATTTT.

The chain is built from TRBV7-2 and TRBJ2-1; D gene uncertain. Trimming took off 3 bases at V and 10 bases at J, with 13 bases between the two ends. CDR1 is SGHTA, CDR2 FQGNSA, per germline. There are 13 residues in the CDR3. The CDR3 coding sequence is TGTGCCAGCAGCTTGCTGGTATTGGGCGAGCAGTTCTTC. This translates into CASSLLVLGEQFF. Looking up the rest from reference TRBV7-2 and TRBJ2-1 gives the full variable domain: GAGVSQSPSNKVTEKGKDVELRCDPISGHTALYWYRQSLGQGLEFLIYFQGNSAPDKSGLPSDRFSAERTGGSVSTLTIQRTQQEDSAVYLCASSLLVLGEQFFGPGTRLTVL.

The rearrangement links TRBV5-1 to TRBJ2-7, with TRBD1 identical over 9 bases. CDR3 length: 13 residues. Germline values: CDR1 SGHRS, CDR2 YFSETQ. V shed 8 bases and J 7 bases; nucleotides not matched to a gene: 10. The CDR3 nucleotides are TGCGCCAGTCGGGGACAGGGCATGGGGGAGCAGTACTTC. Translating it yields CASRGQGMGEQYF. The full variable domain, completed using reference TRBV5-1 and TRBJ2-7, is KAGVTQTPRYLIKTRGQQVTLSCSPISGHRSVSWYQQTPGQGLQFLFEYFSETQRNKGNFPGRFSGRQFSNSRSEMNVSTLELGDSALYLCASRGQGMGEQYFGPGTRLTVT.

V and J are TRBV28 and TRBJ2-7; 8 bases are a match to TRBD1. CDR1 is MDHEN and CDR2 is SYDVKM in the germline V gene. V was clipped by 7 bases and J by 2 bases; unmatched bases: 13. The CDR3 sequence is 16 residues long. Here the CDR3 DNA reads TGTGCCAGCACCGTCCTATTTCGGACAGGGCCCTACGAGCAGTACTTC. It specifies CASTVLFRTGPYEQYF.

The chain combines TRBV29-1 with TRBJ2-3; D not certain. CDR1 is SQVTM, CDR2 ANQGSEA, per germline. Trimming left V 1 base short and J 6 bases short, with 5 bases between. The CDR3 is 11 residues long. The CDR3 nucleotides read TGCAGCGTTGAAGTTGGGGATACGCAGTATTTT. Translating gives CSVEVGDTQYF.

The chain combines TRBV28 with TRBJ1-4; D not certain. CDR1 MDHEN and CDR2 SYDVKM come from the germline V gene. The CDR3 covers 13 residues. V lost 6 bases, J lost 0 bases, and 5 bases lay in between. CDR3 sequence: CASRRTTNEKLFF. DNA of the CDR3: TGTGCCAGCAGAAGGACAACTAATGAAAAACTGTTTTTT.

The rearrangement links TRBV11-1 to TRBJ2-7, with D perhaps TRBD1 (5 bases). The germline V gene encodes CDR1 SGHAT and CDR2 FQDESV (reference sequence). The V and J ends lost 5 bases and 1 base respectively, with 9 bases between them. The CDR3 consists of 13 residues. This CDR3 is CASSRGQSYEQYF. The DNA for the CDR3 is TGTGCCAGCAGCCGTGGACAATCCTACGAGCAGTACTTC.

The chain recombines TRBV28 with TRBJ2-3; no clear D gene. CDR3 size: 15 residues. Germline V gives CDR1 MDHEN, CDR2 SYDVKM. V gave up 3 bases and J gave up 2 bases, with 12 bases separating them. CDR3 sequence reads: CASSFGLGPTDTQYF. The CDR3 DNA sequence: TGTGCCAGCAGTTTCGGGCTAGGCCCCACAGATACGCAGTATTTT. The full variable domain, with the rest looked up from reference TRBV28 and TRBJ2-3, is DVKVTQSSRYLVKRTGEKVFLECVQDMDHENMFWYRQDPGLGLRLIYFSYDVKMKEKGDIPEGYSVSREKKERFSLILESASTNQTSMYLCASSFGLGPTDTQYFGPGTRLTVL.

The V gene is TRBV28, the J gene TRBJ1-5; a weak D match, TRBD1 (5 bases). Trimming took 5 bases from V and 0 from J, leaving 11 bases between them. In germline, CDR1 is MDHEN, CDR2 SYDVKM. This CDR3 is 15 amino acids long. The CDR3 sequence is CASSRGGVSNQPQHF. The CDR3 bases are TGTGCCAGCAGTCGTGGGGGGGTTAGCAATCAGCCCCAGCATTTT.

Turning to this clone: Other nucleotide sequences from this sample produce the same CDR3. The rearrangement uses TRBV11-2 and TRBJ2-1; 10 bases map to TRBD2. Trimming took 5 bases from V and 7 from J; bases not matched to a gene: 11. The CDR3 contains 16 residues. The germline gives CDR1 SGHAT, CDR2 FQNNGV. The CDR3 loop is CASSLDLAGAGNEQFF. The CDR3 nucleotides are TGTGCCAGCAGCCTGGACCTAGCGGGGGCGGGGAATGAGCAGTTCTTC.

In this sample, this clone turned up once. The chain's CDR3 is CASSQVNTQYF. The CDR3 DNA is TGTGCCAGCAGCCAAGTTAACACGCAGTATTTT. This rearrangement joins TRBV14 to TRBJ2-3; D is unclear. Trimming took off 1 base at V and 9 bases at J, with 5 bases between the two ends. The CDR3 is made up of 11 amino acids. Germline V CDR1 and CDR2: SGHDN, FVKESK.

The chain links TRBV9 to TRBJ2-2; tentatively, D is TRBD1 (6 bases). Germline CDR1 SGDLS, CDR2 YYNGEE. The CDR3 runs to 17 residues. The germline V and J ends were trimmed by 0 bases and 2 bases, with 14 bases remaining between them. The CDR3, as DNA: TGTGCCAGCAGCGTAGCCCCAACAGGGCTAAACACCGGGGAGCTGTTTTTT. Amino acid sequence: CASSVAPTGLNTGELFF.

This chain joins TRBV5-1 and TRBJ1-1; 8 positions match TRBD1. The J segment lost 4 bases and the V segment lost 0 bases, leaving 2 bases of the junction unmatched. This CDR3 is 14 amino acids long. The V gene's germline CDR1 is SGHRS and CDR2 YFSETQ. The CDR3 spells CASSLDRGSTEAFF. The CDR3 DNA is TGCGCCAGCAGCTTGGACAGGGGGAGCACTGAAGCTTTCTTT.

The table lists this clone with a count of one. V usage is TRBV5-1 and J usage is TRBJ2-7; a possible D gene is TRBD1 (5 bases). Germline CDR1 is SGHRS and CDR2 is YFSETQ. V lost 0 bases, J lost 2 bases, and 9 bases lay in between. This CDR3 has 14 amino acids. The CDR3 loop is CASSLDAGPYEQYF. CDR3 DNA: TGCGCCAGCAGCTTGGACGCAGGGCCCTACGAGCAGTACTTC.

This chain joins TRBV28 and TRBJ1-2; no clear D. Between the trimmed V and J ends, which lost 5 bases and 8 bases, there was a span of 15 bases. The CDR3 sequence is 13 residues long. The V gene's germline CDR1 is MDHEN and CDR2 SYDVKM. This chain's CDR3 is CASSPPQGLGYTF. CDR3 bases: TGTGCCAGCAGTCCGCCCCAAGGGTTGGGCTACACCTTC.

The chain has TRBV10-3 and TRBJ1-2; 8 bases align to TRBD1. This CDR3 is 13 amino acids long. Germline values: CDR1 ENHRY, CDR2 SYGVKD. V was pared by 5 bases and J by 5 bases, with 4 bases of the junction left unmatched. In DNA form, the CDR3 reads TGTGCCATCAGTACGGGACAGGATTATGGCTACACCTTC. This codes for CAISTGQDYGYTF.

V usage is TRBV6-1 and J usage is TRBJ2-6; 9 bases map to TRBD1. V dropped 4 bases and J dropped 1; count of bases not matched to a gene: 5. Germline CDR1 reads MNHNS; CDR2 reads SASEGT. The CDR3 is made up of 17 amino acids. CDR3 loop: CASSAGQGGSGANVLTF. The DNA for the CDR3 is TGTGCCAGCAGTGCGGGACAGGGAGGGTCTGGGGCCAACGTCCTGACTTTC.

This chain uses TRBV5-1 with TRBJ1-1; D unresolved. Trimming removed 4 bases from V and 1 base from J, with 11 bases in between. CDR3 length: 14 residues. Germline V gene lookup returns CDR1 SGHRS and CDR2 YFSETQ. The CDR3 bases are TGCGCCAGCAGCGACCCCCCCCAGAACACTGAAGCTTTCTTT. Translated: CASSDPPQNTEAFF.

This chain joins TRBV7-2 and TRBJ1-1; D not resolved. Trimming took off 3 bases at V and 8 bases at J, with 7 bases between the two ends. Looked up from germline, CDR1 is SGHTA and CDR2 is FQGNSA. This CDR3 comprises 11 residues. The CDR3 loop reads CASSFSIEAFF. The CDR3 nucleotides read TGTGCCAGCAGCTTCTCTATAGAAGCTTTCTTT.

The chain uses TRBV5-1 and TRBJ2-3; 8 bases align to TRBD1. J was trimmed by 4 bases and V by 0 bases; bases with no gene match: 1. There are 14 residues in the CDR3. In germline, CDR1 is SGHRS, CDR2 YFSETQ. CDR3 DNA sequence: TGCGCCAGCAGCTTGGGACAGGGGCCAGATACGCAGTATTTT. It translates to CASSLGQGPDTQYF.

The chain links TRBV7-9 to TRBJ1-5; no definite D call. In germline, CDR1 is SEHNR, CDR2 FQNEAQ (reference sequence). This CDR3 is 14 amino acids long. V was shortened by 8 bases and J by 3 bases, with 14 bases between the two germline ends. CDR3 amino acids: CASAAGGANQPQHF. The DNA of the CDR3 is TGTGCCAGCGCCGCCGGTGGTGCCAATCAGCCCCAGCATTTT.